These 21 T cell receptor beta chains came from one sample sequenced in a study of CD8+ T cells in alopecia areata (dated by TCRdb to between 2018 and 2020). The treatment or condition label of this sample denotes: oral pan-JAK inhibitor, 5-10 mg twice daily. The library was produced with the immunoSEQ multiplex PCR assay. For TCR sequencing, RNA was extracted from every sample and reverse transcribed into cDNA to serve as template. This immuneACCESS table, as held by TCRdb, lists in-frame sequences with V and J called but not all clones. Of the missing ones, under half trace to an unresolved V gene in checked studies; the others have no known cause. The sample profile shows approximately 180,000 clones; 64% of them were found once. The top ten hold 1.3% of the sample. Sequencing was performed on CD4+ T cells sorted from blood, taken at roughly week 49, from a patient treated with tofacitinib. The receptor source for this set is a human donor with alopecia areata.

The CDR3 loop is CASNEGGYEKLFF. For the CDR3, the DNA is TGTGCCAGTAATGAGGGCGGGTATGAAAAACTGTTTTTT. This chain joins TRBV19 and TRBJ1-4; no reliable D call. The CDR3 totals 13 residues. In germline, CDR1 is LNHDA, CDR2 SQIVND (reference sequence). Trimming stripped 7 bases from V and 6 bases from J, with 12 bases between.

In the case of this clone: Other nucleotide sequences in the sample specify the same CDR3. The J gene is TRBJ1-5, the V gene TRBV30; D is perhaps TRBD1 (6 bases). The CDR3 runs to 14 residues. Deletions cut 0 bases from V and 4 bases from J, with 10 bases between. CDR1 is GTSNPN and CDR2 is SVGIG in the germline V gene (reference sequence). The CDR3 DNA sequence: TGTGCCTGGAGTGTACAGGGCGGGAATCAGCCCCAGCATTTT. Encoded protein: CAWSVQGGNQPQHF.

The V gene is TRBV30, the J gene TRBJ2-1; 14 bases are shared with TRBD2. J gave up 14 bases and V 4 bases, and 13 bases lay outside the gene matches. Germline V gene sequence: CDR1 GTSNPN, CDR2 SVGIG (reference sequence). The CDR3 contains 15 residues. The CDR3 DNA reads TGTGCCTGGACTGGGCAGGGACTAGCGGGGGCTCAGGAGTTCTTC. Translating gives CAWTGQGLAGAQEFF.

The gene calls are TRBV10-3 and TRBJ2-1; 8 bases are a match to TRBD1. Trimming cost V 5 bases and J 4 bases; bases outside gene matches: 7. From germline, CDR1 is ENHRY and CDR2 SYGVKD. The CDR3 consists of 15 residues. Here the CDR3 DNA reads TGTGCCATCAGTCGACAGGGGAAGCCGTACAATGAGCAGTTCTTC. It yields the protein CAISRQGKPYNEQFF.

The chain is built from TRBV4-3 and TRBJ2-5; possible D gene TRBD2, 5 bases. The CDR3 loop spans 15 amino acids. From germline, CDR1 is LGHNA and CDR2 YSLEER. Deletions cut 0 bases from V and 1 base from J, with 9 bases between. CDR3 amino acids: CASSQDGLIQETQYF. The CDR3 nucleotides are TGCGCCAGCAGCCAAGATGGACTGATCCAAGAGACCCAGTACTTC.

This rearrangement joins TRBV10-3 to TRBJ2-3, with TRBD2 as a possible D gene (7 bases). The ends were cut back, 4 bases at V and 0 bases at J, with 11 bases in the middle. CDR3 length: 15 amino acids. Germline V gives CDR1 ENHRY, CDR2 SYGVKD. DNA of the CDR3: TGTGCCATCAGTGTGTGGGGGGGCAGCACAGATACGCAGTATTTT. Protein: CAISVWGGSTDTQYF.

The genes are TRBV30 and TRBJ1-2; D call uncertain. The CDR3 contains 16 residues. The germline V and J ends were trimmed by 1 base and 1 base, with 16 bases remaining between them. Germline CDR1 and CDR2: GTSNPN and SVGIG (reference sequence). CDR3 DNA: TGTGCCTGGAGTGGCCCAGACTTTTCCCTTAACTATGGCTACACCTTC. Encoded protein: CAWSGPDFSLNYGYTF.

The chain recombines TRBV27 with TRBJ1-2; possibly TRBD1 for D (5 bases). Trimming removed 5 bases at V and 5 bases at J, with 12 bases between. CDR3 length: 13 residues. Looked up from germline, CDR1 is MNHEY and CDR2 is SMNVEV (reference sequence). The DNA for the CDR3 is TGTGCCAGCAGTCCCAGGGACTCTTATGGCTACACCTTC. The encoded protein is CASSPRDSYGYTF.

The chain carries TRBV14 and TRBJ1-4; D unclear. CDR1 is SGHDN, CDR2 FVKESK, per germline. V was shortened by 4 bases and J by 1 base, with 10 bases between the two germline ends. This CDR3 is built from 15 residues. The CDR3 region has the DNA TGTGCCAGCAGCCCAAGGCTAGGAACTAATGAAAAACTGTTTTTT. It yields the protein CASSPRLGTNEKLFF.

The chain has TRBV6-5 and TRBJ1-6; perhaps TRBD1 as D (5 bases). Trimming took off 0 bases at V and 8 bases at J, with 8 bases between the two ends. The CDR3 length is 14 residues. Germline V gives CDR1 MNHEY, CDR2 SVGAGI. The CDR3 loop is CASSYSGRDSPLHF. The CDR3 DNA reads as TGTGCCAGCAGTTACTCGGGCAGGGATTCACCCCTCCACTTT.

As DNA, the CDR3 is TGTGCCACCAGCAGATATTCCTCTAGCGGGGGGTACGAGCAGTACTTC. Its protein product is CATSRYSSSGGYEQYF. The chain combines TRBV15 with TRBJ2-7; TRBD2 matches 11 bases. CDR3 size: 16 residues. Germline V gives CDR1 LNHNV, CDR2 YYDKDF (reference sequence). Germline trimming cut 2 bases from V and 4 bases from J; bases unmatched to any gene: 7. The full variable domain, its missing parts supplied by reference TRBV15 and TRBJ2-7, is DAMVIQNPRYQVTQFGKPVTLSCSQTLNHNVMYWYQQKSSQAPKLLFHYYDKDFNNEADTPDNFQSRRPNTSFCFLDIRSPGLGDTAMYLCATSRYSSSGGYEQYFGPGTRLTVT.

The chain couples TRBV7-8 to TRBJ2-2; 7 bases fit TRBD1. The CDR3 has 16 amino acids. Germline V gives CDR1 SGHVS, CDR2 FQNEAQ. V gave up 0 bases and J gave up 1 base; unmatched junction bases: 2. The CDR3 loop is CASSLAWTGNTGELFF. The CDR3 coding sequence is TGTGCCAGCAGCTTAGCCTGGACAGGGAACACCGGGGAGCTGTTTTTT.

This clone appeared a few times. The V and J genes are TRBV10-3 and TRBJ2-3; D uncertain. This CDR3 has 14 amino acids. The V gene lost 4 bases and the J gene lost 0 bases, with 8 bases spanning the gap. Germline CDR1 is ENHRY and CDR2 is SYGVKD. CDR3 sequence (DNA): TGTGCCATCAGTGGACTTGGGAGCACAGATACGCAGTATTTT. It specifies CAISGLGSTDTQYF.

The J gene is TRBJ2-5, the V gene TRBV6-6; 8 nucleotides agree with TRBD1. This CDR3 is built from 14 residues. V lost 5 bases to trimming and J lost 6 bases; unmatched junction nucleotides: 8. Germline V CDR1 and CDR2: MNHNY, SVGAGI (reference sequence). The CDR3 here is CASSLGQGSKTQYF. Written as DNA, the CDR3 is TGTGCCAGCAGTCTTGGACAGGGATCGAAGACCCAGTACTTC.

This clone showed up just a few times. This rearrangement joins TRBV5-1 to TRBJ1-1; 8 bases match TRBD1. The V gene end was trimmed by 2 bases and the J gene end by 2 bases; junction bases not matched to a gene: 2. The length of the CDR3 is 14 residues. Germline V lookup: CDR1 SGHRS, CDR2 YFSETQ. The CDR3 nucleotides read TGCGCCAGCAGCTTAGACAGGGGAAACACTGAAGCTTTCTTT. Translated, it gives CASSLDRGNTEAFF. Filled out from reference TRBV5-1 and TRBJ1-1, the complete variable domain reads KAGVTQTPRYLIKTRGQQVTLSCSPISGHRSVSWYQQTPGQGLQFLFEYFSETQRNKGNFPGRFSGRQFSNSRSEMNVSTLELGDSALYLCASSLDRGNTEAFFGQGTRLTVV.

The chain recombines TRBV4-3 with TRBJ2-7; unclear D gene. Germline lookup yields CDR1 LGHNA and CDR2 YSLEER. The CDR3 extends over 12 amino acids. V lost 6 bases and J 4 bases, leaving 10 bases between the germline ends. The CDR3 region is CASRTFGYEQYF. As DNA, the CDR3 is TGCGCCAGCAGGACCTTTGGTTACGAGCAGTACTTC.

The table lists this clone with a few counts. The CDR3 coding sequence is TGTGCCAGCAGCTACAAGGGAAGGGAGACCCAGTACTTC. This gives the protein CASSYKGRETQYF. The chain recombines TRBV27 with TRBJ2-5, with D unresolved. CDR1 and CDR2 (germline): MNHEY, SMNVEV (reference sequence). The CDR3 consists of 13 residues. The V gene lost 6 bases and the J gene lost 5 bases, with 13 bases spanning the gap.

This sequence joins TRBV14 and TRBJ2-4, with unresolved D. The germline V gene has CDR1 SGHDN and CDR2 FVKESK. The germline V and J ends were trimmed by 1 base and 11 bases, with 9 bases remaining between them. CDR3 length: 12 amino acids. CDR3 region: CASSQARSLQYF. CDR3 bases: TGTGCCAGCAGCCAAGCTAGGAGTCTTCAGTACTTC.

The chain couples TRBV6-5 to TRBJ2-7; 11 bases are a match to TRBD1. The CDR3 totals 14 residues. The V segment lost 7 bases and the J segment 6 bases; nucleotides outside the gene matches: 8. The germline V gene encodes CDR1 MNHEY and CDR2 SVGAGI. The CDR3 region is CASTNSGTGGEQYF. DNA for the CDR3: TGTGCCAGCACCAACTCCGGGACAGGGGGCGAGCAGTACTTC.

Only a few counts were recorded for this clone. V and J are TRBV11-2 and TRBJ2-1; maybe TRBD2 (7 bases). The CDR3 spans 16 residues. Trimming stripped 5 bases from V and 8 bases from J, with 22 bases between. From germline, CDR1 is SGHAT and CDR2 FQNNGV. The CDR3 reads CASSPVGGPHSDEQFF. The CDR3 region has the DNA TGTGCCAGCAGCCCTGTCGGGGGGCCGCACAGTGATGAGCAGTTCTTC.

The chain carries TRBV6-5 and TRBJ2-2; D is possibly TRBD1 or TRBD2 (5 bases each). Trimming cost V 0 bases and J 7 bases, with 6 bases left between them. This CDR3 spans 13 amino acids. Germline V gene lookup returns CDR1 MNHEY and CDR2 SVGAGI. CDR3 residues: CASSYSGVGELFF. CDR3 coding DNA: TGTGCCAGCAGTTACTCGGGGGTCGGGGAGCTGTTTTTT.